The clone carrying this T cell receptor beta chain was picked up a small number of times. Its antigen is undetermined. This entry comes from a study of early T cells in non-severe SARS-CoV-2 infection. Attached unique molecular identifiers marked individual cDNA molecules. TCRdb re-called the 5' RACE reads through MiXCR, storing one row per CDR3 protein. The sample gives roughly 27,000 distinct CDR3 sequences, less than 10% of which show up once; roughly an eighth is in the top ten. Germline assignment: CDR1 SGHVS and CDR2 FNYEAQ. Trimming cost V 5 bases and J 3 bases; bases outside gene matches: 6. There are 14 residues in the CDR3. Study-wide points: In VDJdb matching, anti-spike CD8 responses were favored while private and CD4 specificities went missing.

The sequence came from an adult who was a healthcare worker with PCR-confirmed SARS-CoV-2 infection or an uninfected control (not recorded which). The sample was whole blood. The genes are TRBV7-6 and TRBJ2-7, with 8 nucleotides matching TRBD1. The CDR3 loop reads CASSTPGQVYEQYF. The DNA for the CDR3 is TGTGCCAGCAGCACCCCGGGACAGGTCTACGAGCAGTACTTC.